This passage covers 32 T cell receptor beta chains from one sample sequenced in a study of post-analysis software for immune sequencing data. These receptors have no known antigen. Study-wide results and limits: Among five TRBV segments more frequent in patients than controls were TRBV5-6, TRBV5-1 and TRBV20-1.

Prepared libraries of TCR beta cDNA carried unique molecular identifiers. TCRdb re-derived calls from the PCR reads in MiXCR, one entry per CDR3 protein. Among 800,000 to 950,000 distinct CDR3 sequences, 53% were seen once, and the ten largest hold 4.6%. The sequencing sample was made of blood. These receptors all stem from a girl aged 10-17 years with multiple sclerosis.

The V and J genes are TRBV10-3 and TRBJ1-5; TRBD1 agrees at 7 bases. V was pared by 9 bases and J by 3 bases, with 5 bases of the junction left unmatched. Germline V gene data show CDR1 as ENHRY and CDR2 as SYGVKD. This CDR3 contains 13 residues. CDR3 DNA sequence: TGTGCCATAACAGGGGACATCAATCAGCCCCAGCATTTT. Protein product: CAITGDINQPQHF.

V usage is TRBV10-3 and J usage is TRBJ2-5; D is undetermined. This CDR3 is 12 amino acids long. Deletions cut 4 bases from V and 0 bases from J, with 3 bases between. Germline-derived CDR1 and CDR2 are ENHRY and SYGVKD. The CDR3 DNA reads as TGTGCCATCAGTGGGTACCAAGAGACCCAGTACTTC. Translation gives CAISGYQETQYF.

The chain uses TRBV12-3 or TRBV12-4 and TRBJ2-2; D not certain. The ends were cut back, 3 bases at V and 0 bases at J, with 11 bases in the middle. The CDR3 covers 16 residues. CDR3 nucleotide sequence: TGTGCCAGCAGTTTCGGTCTAAACGCGAACACCGGGGAGCTGTTTTTT. Protein sequence: CASSFGLNANTGELFF.

The sample holds a few counts of this clonotype. The chain recombines TRBV11-2 with TRBJ2-1, with D maybe TRBD1 (5 bases). The CDR3 is made up of 13 amino acids. Germline CDR1 and CDR2: SGHAT and FQNNGV. Trimming took off 5 bases at V and 5 bases at J, with 10 bases between the two ends. The CDR3 DNA reads as TGTGCCAGCAGCCCACAGGTTAACAATGAGCAGTTCTTC. Protein sequence: CASSPQVNNEQFF.

Only one count was recorded for this clonotype. The rearrangement links TRBV6-1 to TRBJ2-1, with 10 bases identical to TRBD1. The CDR3 has 15 amino acids. After removal of 3 bases from V and 3 bases from J, the junction contained 2 bases not matched to a gene. The germline CDR1 and CDR2 sequences are MNHNS and SASEGT. The chain's CDR3 is CASSDRTGGYNEQFF. The CDR3 DNA sequence: TGTGCCAGCAGTGATCGGACAGGGGGCTACAATGAGCAGTTCTTC.

The V call is TRBV4-1, the J call TRBJ1-4; 9 bases agree with TRBD1. The CDR3 spans 13 residues. Looked up from germline, CDR1 is MGHRA and CDR2 is YSYEKL. V shed 4 bases, J shed 15 bases, and the junction held 9 bases outside the gene matches. In DNA form, the CDR3 reads TGCGCCAGCAGCCCCGGGACAGGGCCCTGGATGTTTTTT. It is translated as CASSPGTGPWMFF.

Worth noting for this clonotype: The junction does not match germline at one end; this may be a read error. This chain connects TRBV14 to TRBJ2-7; 8 bases are shared with TRBD1. CDR1 SGHDN and CDR2 FVKESK come from the germline V gene. The CDR3 length is 14 residues. The CDR3 coding sequence is TGTACCAGCAGCCAGGGACAGGTCACCTACGAGCAGTACTTC. Its protein product is CTSSQGQVTYEQYF.

V and J are TRBV2 and TRBJ1-5; D is unclear. Germline V gene sequence: CDR1 SNHLY, CDR2 FYNNEI. The CDR3 sequence is 16 residues long. The V end was cut by 2 bases, the J end by 2 bases, with 13 bases between. The CDR3 DNA reads TGTGCCAGCAGTGAATTTAAGGGTGGTGGCAATCAGCCCCAGCATTTT. Its translation is CASSEFKGGGNQPQHF.

There are a few counts of this clonotype. The CDR3 DNA reads as TGCAGCGTCGCGGGACTAGCGTCAGAGACCCAGTACTTC. Protein product: CSVAGLASETQYF. The V gene is TRBV29-1, the J gene TRBJ2-5; 10 positions agree with TRBD2. V lost 6 bases to trimming and J lost 4 bases; unmatched junction nucleotides: 5. From germline, CDR1 is SQVTM and CDR2 ANQGSEA. This CDR3 comprises 13 residues.

This chain uses TRBV5-6 with TRBJ1-2; D not resolved. V was clipped by 0 bases and J by 8 bases, with 11 bases between them. This CDR3 contains 13 residues. Germline values: CDR1 SGHDT, CDR2 YYEEEE. This CDR3 is CASSLDLPSGYTF. DNA of the CDR3: TGTGCCAGCAGCTTGGACCTCCCCTCGGGCTACACCTTC. Together with reference TRBV5-6 and TRBJ1-2, the CDR3 gives the full variable domain: DAGVTQSPTHLIKTRGQQVTLRCSPKSGHDTVSWYQQALGQGPQFIFQYYEEEERQRGNFPDRFSGHQFPNYSSELNVNALLLGDSALYLCASSLDLPSGYTFGSGTRLTVV.

A few counts support this clonotype. The chain recombines TRBV7-2 with TRBJ2-7; no clear D. Germline lookup yields CDR1 SGHTA and CDR2 FQGNSA. This CDR3 has 13 amino acids. V dropped 0 bases and J dropped 3 bases, with 6 bases sitting between them. The CDR3, as DNA: TGTGCCAGCAGCTTAGCAAGGGTCTACGAGCAGTACTTC. Translation: CASSLARVYEQYF.

The V gene is TRBV2, the J gene TRBJ2-7, with 11 positions matching TRBD1. V was clipped by 3 bases and J by 5 bases; unmatched bases: 6. The CDR3 is 15 residues long. Per germline, CDR1 SNHLY and CDR2 FYNNEI. The CDR3 is CASSEQGQGVNEQYF. CDR3 nucleotides: TGTGCCAGCAGTGAGCAGGGACAGGGGGTGAACGAGCAGTACTTC.

This clonotype was detected only a few times. This chain links TRBV5-1 with TRBJ2-7; D possibly corresponds to TRBD1 (6 bases). V was shortened by 4 bases and J by 2 bases, with 22 bases between the two germline ends. In germline, CDR1 is SGHRS, CDR2 YFSETQ. This CDR3 has 17 amino acids. The CDR3 here is CASSPQGSGSLTYEQYF. The CDR3 bases are TGCGCCAGCAGCCCACAGGGTTCCGGCAGCTTGACCTACGAGCAGTACTTC.

This clonotype turned up a few times. This chain connects TRBV15 to TRBJ2-3; a weak D match, TRBD2 (5 bases). Germline V gene data show CDR1 as LNHNV and CDR2 as YYDKDF (reference sequence). V was pared by 5 bases and J by 4 bases, with 16 bases between. The CDR3 has 15 amino acids. The CDR3 loop is CATSPPGLPPDTQYF. The CDR3 DNA is TGTGCCACCAGCCCCCCCGGACTCCCCCCAGATACGCAGTATTTT.

Points on this clonotype: No DNA is shown, since the ends of the CDR3 on it are uncertain; the CDR3 is the one TCRdb lists. The chain links TRBV27 to TRBJ2-1; no DNA check was done on the table's D call, TRBD1. 12 amino acids form the CDR3, both terminal residues included. Germline CDR1 reads MNHEY; CDR2 reads SMNVEV (reference sequence). This CDR3 reads CASSTSGFEQFF.

This chain uses TRBV7-2 with TRBJ2-7; D is uncertain. The CDR3 length is 14 residues. Germline CDR1 is SGHTA and CDR2 is FQGNSA. Trimming took 3 bases from V and 1 from J, leaving 10 bases between them. The CDR3 protein is CASSFIRESYEQYF. CDR3 nucleotide sequence: TGTGCCAGCAGCTTTATTAGGGAATCCTACGAGCAGTACTTC.

The chain recombines TRBV29-1 with TRBJ1-1; 11 nucleotides agree with TRBD1. The CDR3 covers 14 residues. The germline V gene has CDR1 SQVTM and CDR2 ANQGSEA. V shed 3 bases, J shed 5 bases, and the junction held 5 bases outside the gene matches. The DNA for the CDR3 is TGCAGCGTTGACCCAGGACAGGGGGCTACTGAAGCTTTCTTT. Amino acid sequence: CSVDPGQGATEAFF.

The V gene is TRBV5-6, the J gene TRBJ1-1; 7 nucleotides match TRBD1. CDR3 length equals 16 residues. Germline CDR1 and CDR2: SGHDT and YYEEEE. V shed 4 bases, J shed 4 bases, and the junction held 13 bases outside the gene matches. The DNA of the CDR3 is TGTGCCAGCAGCCCCTCTTTTAGGGCAGGGGGCACTGAAGCTTTCTTT. Its protein product is CASSPSFRAGGTEAFF.

This clonotype was detected only a few times. This chain joins TRBV25-1 and TRBJ2-7, with a tentative D call TRBD2 (6 bases). V lost 10 bases and J 2 bases, leaving 15 bases between the germline ends. Germline lookup yields CDR1 MGHDK and CDR2 SYGVNS. The CDR3 consists of 13 residues. CDR3 sequence: CATSRGGTYEQYF. CDR3 coding DNA: TGTGCCACCTCCCGAGGAGGGACCTACGAGCAGTACTTC.

The J gene is TRBJ2-3, the V gene TRBV11-3, with a tentative D call TRBD2 (7 bases). Germline loops: CDR1 SGHNT, CDR2 YENEEA. The CDR3 has 18 amino acids. V was cut by 5 bases and J by 0 bases, with 21 bases left in between. CDR3 coding DNA: TGTGCCAGCAGCCCGTGGGAGGGGGGTGAAGGAAGCACAGATACGCAGTATTTT. Translating gives CASSPWEGGEGSTDTQYF.

The chain recombines TRBV5-6 with TRBJ2-1; 14 bases match TRBD2. Germline trimming cut 4 bases from V and 6 bases from J; bases unmatched to any gene: 9. The CDR3 totals 17 residues. From germline, CDR1 is SGHDT and CDR2 YYEEEE. CDR3 residues: CASSLPSGLAGVNEQFF. CDR3 DNA sequence: TGTGCCAGCAGCCTCCCTTCGGGACTAGCGGGAGTCAATGAGCAGTTCTTC.

In its sample, this clonotype was seen a few times. The junction shows a germline mismatch at one end, possibly a read error. The chain employs TRBV5-1 and TRBJ2-3; D is perhaps TRBD2 (5 bases). The germline V gene has CDR1 SGHRS and CDR2 YFSETQ. There are 16 residues in the CDR3. CDR3 residues: CASGLEARSRTDTQYF. The DNA of the CDR3 is TGCGCCAGCGGCTTGGAGGCCCGCTCGAGGACAGATACGCAGTATTTT.

This chain links TRBV27 with TRBJ1-2; 7 nucleotides match TRBD1. The CDR3 extends over 13 amino acids. The V gene end was trimmed by 4 bases and the J gene end by 5 bases; junction bases not matched to a gene: 4. Germline V gene lookup returns CDR1 MNHEY and CDR2 SMNVEV (reference sequence). The DNA for the CDR3 is TGTGCCAGCAGTTCAGGGGGTTGGTATGGCTACACCTTC. Amino acid sequence: CASSSGGWYGYTF.

This chain joins TRBV20-1 and TRBJ1-5, with TRBD1 as a possible D gene (5 bases). This CDR3 spans 14 amino acids. Germline lookup yields CDR1 DFQATT and CDR2 SNEGSKA (reference sequence). V dropped 6 bases and J dropped 4 bases, with 16 bases sitting between them. DNA of the CDR3: TGCAGTGCCGACTCAACAGGAGGGAATCAGCCCCAGCATTTT. The encoded protein is CSADSTGGNQPQHF.

The genes are TRBV15 and TRBJ2-3, with D maybe TRBD1 (6 bases). The V and J ends lost 4 bases and 0 bases respectively, with 17 bases between them. Germline CDR1 reads LNHNV; CDR2 reads YYDKDF (reference sequence). The CDR3 contains 17 residues. The CDR3 protein is CATSKLTTGLSTDTQYF. CDR3 nucleotide sequence: TGTGCCACCAGCAAATTGACAACAGGGCTTAGCACAGATACGCAGTATTTT.

This clonotype was seen only a few times. The rearrangement links TRBV12-3 or TRBV12-4 to TRBJ1-4; D might be TRBD1 (5 bases). Trimming removed 3 bases from V and 5 bases from J, with 7 bases in between. This CDR3 region has 13 residues. The CDR3 is CASSFSGNEKLFF. DNA of the CDR3: TGTGCCAGCAGTTTTTCAGGGAATGAAAAACTGTTTTTT.

The V and J genes are TRBV10-3 and TRBJ1-2, with a possible D match to TRBD1 (5 bases). The V gene's germline CDR1 is ENHRY and CDR2 SYGVKD. Trimming shortened V by 3 bases and J by 2 bases, and 10 bases separated the two germline ends. The CDR3 covers 14 residues. This CDR3 is CAISDDRQNYGYTF. CDR3 nucleotide sequence: TGTGCCATCAGTGATGACAGACAAAACTATGGCTACACCTTC.

This clonotype was counted a single time. A much larger clone lies a single base off, so this may be a read error. The genes are TRBV6-1 and TRBJ2-3, with 9 bases identical to TRBD2. CDR1 is MNHNS and CDR2 is SASEGT in the germline V gene. This CDR3 is built from 15 residues. DNA for the CDR3: TGTGCCGGCAGTGGAGTAGCGGGGGGCACAGATACGCAGTATTTT. Protein sequence: CAGSGVAGGTDTQYF.

The J gene is TRBJ2-5, the V gene TRBV20-1, with D perhaps TRBD2 (5 bases). Trimming took off 4 bases at V and 4 bases at J, with 16 bases between the two ends. The CDR3 covers 14 residues. Germline V gene data show CDR1 as DFQATT and CDR2 as SNEGSKA (reference sequence). CDR3 residues: CSATPPLGIETQYF. The CDR3 DNA reads TGCAGTGCTACGCCCCCACTAGGGATAGAGACCCAGTACTTC.

The chain employs TRBV5-1 and TRBJ2-3; TRBD2 aligns across 9 bases. Germline V lookup: CDR1 SGHRS, CDR2 YFSETQ. Trimming at V came to 4 bases and at J to 1 base, leaving 7 bases not matched to a gene. The length of the CDR3 is 16 residues. Here the CDR3 DNA reads TGCGCCAGCAGCCCGTTACGGACTAGCGGCACAGATACGCAGTATTTT. Residues: CASSPLRTSGTDTQYF.

This rearrangement joins TRBV7-2 to TRBJ2-7, with D possibly matching TRBD2 (6 bases). CDR3 size: 15 residues. Trimming pared 1 base from V and 3 bases from J, leaving 13 bases between. Germline assignment: CDR1 SGHTA and CDR2 FQGNSA. CDR3 loop: CASSLDHGRLYEQYF. CDR3 coding DNA: TGTGCCAGCAGCTTAGATCACGGGAGACTCTACGAGCAGTACTTC.

The chain carries TRBV12-3 or TRBV12-4 and TRBJ1-5; no clear D. CDR3 size: 16 residues. Trimming removed 2 bases from V and 0 bases from J, with 11 bases in between. The CDR3, as DNA: TGTGCCAGCAGTTTATGGGGTCCCCCTAGCAATCAGCCCCAGCATTTT. This codes for CASSLWGPPSNQPQHF.